These T cell receptor beta chains were read from a single sample in a study of cytotoxic CD8 clonotypes in ibrutinib-treated CLL. Assay: immunoSEQ multiplex PCR; the TCRdb copy retains only in-frame clones and omits some. The sample includes more than 55,000 clones, roughly 70% of them seen just once. This sample comprised PBMCs, obtained after 12 months of ibrutinib treatment. These receptors all come from a human donor with chronic lymphocytic leukemia. Each CDR3 is given with its conserved first and last residue. The D gene is left open where the match is weak. Rows give clone size only sometimes, using once, few, many, or a class for an expanded clone.

few	14	-	TRBJ2-5	TRBV2	CASSVGGVGETQYF	TGTGCCAGCAGTGTGGGGGGAGTCGGAGAGACCCAGTACTTC
-	13	-	TRBJ2-7	TRBV7-8	CASSLAGRYEQYF	TGTGCCAGCAGCTTAGCGGGGAGGTACGAGCAGTACTTC
-	15	TRBD1	TRBJ2-6	TRBV19	CASQTGGSGANVLTF	TGTGCCAGCCAGACAGGGGGCTCTGGGGCCAACGTCCTGACTTTC
once	14	TRBD2	TRBJ2-3	TRBV10-3	CAISFVAGADTQYF	TGTGCCATCAGTTTTGTAGCGGGCGCAGATACGCAGTATTTT
few	15	-	TRBJ1-1	TRBV14	CASSQRTGMNTEAFF	TGTGCCAGCAGCCAAAGAACAGGGATGAACACTGAAGCTTTCTTT
-	12	-	TRBJ1-3	TRBV28	CASSPRGNTIYF	TGTGCCAGCAGTCCTCGGGGAAACACCATATATTTT
-	15	TRBD1	TRBJ2-3	TRBV6-6	CASSYHRGSTDTQYF	TGTGCCAGCAGTTACCACAGGGGGAGCACAGATACGCAGTATTTT
many	13	TRBD1	TRBJ1-2	TRBV2	CAGRRGLGYGYTF	TGTGCAGGGAGGAGGGGGCTCGGCTATGGCTACACCTTC
-	16	TRBD1	TRBJ2-7	TRBV25-1	CASSAHGADRGYEQYF	TGTGCCAGCAGTGCCCACGGTGCTGACAGGGGCTACGAGCAGTACTTC
-	14	-	TRBJ2-3	TRBV5-4	CASSMRQGWDTQYF	TGTGCCAGCAGCATGCGGCAGGGTTGGGATACGCAGTATTTT
-	11	-	TRBJ1-2	TRBV6-5	CASSPTPGYTF	TGTGCCAGCAGTCCGACACCCGGCTACACCTTC
-	17	-	TRBJ2-1	TRBV7-2	CASSLVGVYSSYNEQFF	TGTGCCAGCAGCTTAGTGGGAGTCTACAGCTCCTACAATGAGCAGTTCTTC
-	14	-	TRBJ2-3	TRBV6-6	CASKGGASTDTQYF	TGTGCCAGCAAAGGAGGTGCTAGCACAGATACGCAGTATTTT
once	14	-	TRBJ2-7	TRBV4-1	CASSQGAGSGEQYF	TGCGCCAGCAGCCAAGGGGCAGGGTCAGGTGAGCAGTACTTC
-	16	TRBD2	TRBJ2-1	TRBV5-6	CASSLVSLAGLGEQFF	TGTGCCAGCAGCTTGGTGTCGCTAGCGGGGCTCGGTGAGCAGTTCTTC
-	13	-	TRBJ2-7	TRBV28	CASRGTGLYEQYF	TGTGCCAGCAGGGGAACAGGGCTCTACGAGCAGTACTTC
-	14	-	TRBJ2-7	TRBV9	CASSVADLDYEQYF	TGTGCCAGCAGCGTAGCGGACCTAGATTACGAGCAGTACTTC
once	16	TRBD2	TRBJ2-7	TRBV7-8	CASSGQGLAGANEQYF	TGTGCCAGCAGCGGACAGGGACTAGCGGGAGCCAACGAGCAGTACTTC
-	16	TRBD2	TRBJ2-7	TRBV5-4	CASSLFVGGHSYEQYF	TGTGCCAGCAGCTTGTTTGTGGGAGGGCACTCCTACGAGCAGTACTTC
few	17	TRBD2	TRBJ2-3	TRBV10-1	CASSKAGLAGGSDTQYF	TGCGCCAGCAGTAAAGCGGGACTAGCGGGAGGTTCGGATACGCAGTATTTT
many	16	-	TRBJ2-5	TRBV27	CASSLSVSTIKETQYF	TGTGCCAGCAGTTTATCTGTTTCTACGATCAAAGAGACCCAGTACTTC
-	17	TRBD1	TRBJ2-2	TRBV5-4	CASSAKSGTGPTGELFF	TGTGCCAGCAGCGCGAAGTCCGGGACAGGGCCGACCGGGGAGCTGTTTTTT
-	15	TRBD2	TRBJ2-2	TRBV11-3	CASSPGLPNTGELFF	TGTGCCAGTAGCCCGGGACTACCGAACACCGGGGAGCTGTTTTTT
-	15	-	TRBJ2-5	TRBV9	CASSVAPERAETQYF	TGTGCCAGCAGCGTAGCCCCGGAGAGGGCTGAGACCCAGTACTTC
-	12	-	TRBJ2-1	TRBV27	CASNIPGGPPFF	TGTGCCAGCAATATTCCCGGAGGGCCCCCGTTCTTC
-	18	TRBD1	TRBJ2-6	TRBV4-1	CASSQDPGGSVGANVLTF	TGCGCCAGCAGCCAAGATCCAGGGGGCTCTGTAGGGGCCAACGTCCTGACTTTC
-	17	TRBD2	TRBJ2-6	TRBV5-4	CASSPGLDLSGANVLTF	TGTGCCAGCAGCCCCGGACTAGATCTCTCTGGGGCCAACGTCCTGACTTTC
-	17	-	TRBJ2-3	TRBV5-1	CASSSGSRGVWTDTQYF	TGCGCCAGCAGCTCCGGGTCCAGGGGAGTATGGACAGATACGCAGTATTTT
few	16	-	TRBJ2-6	TRBV28	CASSLPGGTGANVLTF	TGTGCCAGCAGTTTACCGGGGGGCACTGGGGCCAACGTCCTGACTTTC
-	19	-	TRBJ2-2	TRBV4-1	CASSRWIGGLDINTGELFF	TGCGCCAGCAGCCGATGGATTGGGGGACTCGACATCAACACCGGGGAGCTGTTTTTT
once	17	-	TRBJ2-1	TRBV28	CATTDSGTPSSYNEQFF	TGTGCCACTACGGACTCCGGTACTCCGAGCTCCTACAATGAGCAGTTCTTC
-	14	-	TRBJ1-4	TRBV6-1	CASSDPGPLEKLFF	TGTGCCAGCAGTGACCCGGGACCGCTTGAAAAACTGTTTTTT
-	17	-	TRBJ2-6	TRBV28	CASTRHSTGSGANVLTF	TGTGCCAGCACCAGGCATAGTACGGGATCCGGGGCCAACGTCCTGACTTTC
-	12	-	TRBJ1-5	TRBV19	CASTPGGQPQHF	TGTGCCAGTACCCCGGGCGGGCAGCCCCAGCATTTT
few	12	-	TRBJ1-5	TRBV29-1	CSVGGSNQPQHF	TGCAGCGTTGGGGGGAGCAATCAGCCCCAGCATTTT
-	15	-	TRBJ2-7	TRBV14	CASSLSSGPSYEQYF	TGTGCCAGCAGCCTTTCGTCGGGACCTTCCTACGAGCAGTACTTC
-	16	-	TRBJ2-2	TRBV7-2	CASSLLLVTNTGELFF	TGTGCCAGCAGCTTACTCCTCGTCACGAACACCGGGGAGCTGTTTTTT
-	14	-	TRBJ2-3	TRBV7-3	CASSLGTHNNTQYF	TGTGCCAGCAGCTTAGGGACTCACAACAATACGCAGTATTTT
-	16	-	TRBJ1-5	TRBV28	CASSLSGTPSNQPQHF	TGTGCCAGCAGTTTATCCGGGACACCCAGCAATCAGCCCCAGCATTTT